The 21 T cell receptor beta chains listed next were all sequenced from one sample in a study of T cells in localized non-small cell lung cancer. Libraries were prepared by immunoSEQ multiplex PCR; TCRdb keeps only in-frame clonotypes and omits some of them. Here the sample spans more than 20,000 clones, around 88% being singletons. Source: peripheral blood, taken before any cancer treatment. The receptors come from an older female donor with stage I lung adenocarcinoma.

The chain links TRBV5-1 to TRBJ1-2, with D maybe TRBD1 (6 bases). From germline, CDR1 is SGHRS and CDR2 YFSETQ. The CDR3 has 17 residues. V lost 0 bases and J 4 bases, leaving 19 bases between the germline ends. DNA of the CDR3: TGCGCCAGCAGCTTGGTACTCCCCAGGGGCGAGCCCTATGGCTACACCTTC. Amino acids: CASSLVLPRGEPYGYTF.

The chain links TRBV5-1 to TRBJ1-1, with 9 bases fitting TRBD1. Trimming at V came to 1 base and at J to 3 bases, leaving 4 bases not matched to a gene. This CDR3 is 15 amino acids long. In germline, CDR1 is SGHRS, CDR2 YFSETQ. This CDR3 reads CASSLNRGLDTEAFF. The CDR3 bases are TGCGCCAGCAGCTTGAACAGGGGGCTGGACACTGAAGCTTTCTTT.

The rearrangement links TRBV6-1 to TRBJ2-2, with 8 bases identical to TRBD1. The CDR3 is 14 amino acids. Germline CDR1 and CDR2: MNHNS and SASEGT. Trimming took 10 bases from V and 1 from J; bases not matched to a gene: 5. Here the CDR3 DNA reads TGTGCCATCCAGACAGGGGAGAACACCGGGGAGCTGTTTTTT. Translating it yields CAIQTGENTGELFF.

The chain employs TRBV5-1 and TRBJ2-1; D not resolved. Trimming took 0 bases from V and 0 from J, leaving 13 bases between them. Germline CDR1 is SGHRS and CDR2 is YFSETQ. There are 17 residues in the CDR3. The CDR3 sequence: CASSLGVGYSSYNEQFF. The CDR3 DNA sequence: TGCGCCAGCAGCTTGGGGGTAGGGTACAGCTCCTACAATGAGCAGTTCTTC.

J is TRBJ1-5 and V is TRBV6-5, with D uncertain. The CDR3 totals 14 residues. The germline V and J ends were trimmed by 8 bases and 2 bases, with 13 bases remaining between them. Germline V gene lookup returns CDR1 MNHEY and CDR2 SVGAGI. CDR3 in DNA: TGTGCCAGCCTGGGGTCCCTTGGCAATCAGCCCCAGCATTTT. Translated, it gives CASLGSLGNQPQHF.

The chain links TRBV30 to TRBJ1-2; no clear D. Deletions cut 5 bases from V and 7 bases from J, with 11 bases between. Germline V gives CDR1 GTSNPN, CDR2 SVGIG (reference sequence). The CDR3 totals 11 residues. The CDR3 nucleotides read TGTGCCTGGGGGCTTACGGGTGGCTACACCTTC. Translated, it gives CAWGLTGGYTF. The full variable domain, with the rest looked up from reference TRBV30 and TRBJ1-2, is SQTIHQWPATLVQPVGSPLSLECTVEGTSNPNLYWYRQAAGRGLQLLFYSVGIGQISSEVPQNLSASRPQDRQFILSSKKLLLSDSGFYLCAWGLTGGYTFGSGTRLTVV.

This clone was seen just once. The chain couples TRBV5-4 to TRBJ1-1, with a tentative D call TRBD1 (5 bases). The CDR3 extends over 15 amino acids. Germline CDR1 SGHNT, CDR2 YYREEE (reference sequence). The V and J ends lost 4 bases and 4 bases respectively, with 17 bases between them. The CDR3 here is CASSTRTPGSTEAFF. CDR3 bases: TGTGCCAGCAGCACGAGGACACCGGGGAGCACTGAAGCTTTCTTT. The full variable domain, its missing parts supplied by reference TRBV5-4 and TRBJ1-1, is ETGVTQSPTHLIKTRGQQVTLRCSSQSGHNTVSWYQQALGQGPQFIFQYYREEENGRGNFPPRFSGLQFPNYSSELNVNALELDDSALYLCASSTRTPGSTEAFFGQGTRLTVV.

The CDR3 DNA follows: TGTGCCAGCAGCACCCGGGACAGGGGGATCAACGAGCAGTACTTC. Protein sequence: CASSTRDRGINEQYF. This rearrangement joins TRBV7-9 to TRBJ2-7; 11 positions agree with TRBD1. The V gene's germline CDR1 is SEHNR and CDR2 FQNEAQ (reference sequence). V shed 5 bases and J 5 bases; nucleotides not matched to a gene: 8. This CDR3 is 15 amino acids long.

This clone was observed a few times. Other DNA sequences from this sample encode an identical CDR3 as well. The CDR3 nucleotides read TGTGCCATCAGTGAGTCGAAACACGGTCAGCCCCAGCATTTT. Its translation is CAISESKHGQPQHF. V is TRBV10-3 and J is TRBJ1-5; no reliable D call. V was cut by 0 bases and J by 6 bases, with 9 bases left in between. The CDR3 sequence is 14 residues long. CDR1 and CDR2 from the germline V gene are ENHRY and SYGVKD.

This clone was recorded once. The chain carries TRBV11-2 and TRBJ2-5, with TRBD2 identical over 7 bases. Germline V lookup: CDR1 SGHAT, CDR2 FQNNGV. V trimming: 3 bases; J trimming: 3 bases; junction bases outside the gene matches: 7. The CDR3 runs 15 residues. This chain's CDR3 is CASSFRYSGKETQYF. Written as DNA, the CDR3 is TGTGCCAGCAGCTTCAGGTACAGCGGGAAAGAGACCCAGTACTTC.

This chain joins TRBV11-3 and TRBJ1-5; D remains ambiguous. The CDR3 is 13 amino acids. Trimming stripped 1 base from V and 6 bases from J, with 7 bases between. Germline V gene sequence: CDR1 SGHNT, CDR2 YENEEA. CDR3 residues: CASSLGLLQPQHF. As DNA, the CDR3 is TGTGCCAGCAGCTTAGGACTCCTTCAGCCCCAGCATTTT. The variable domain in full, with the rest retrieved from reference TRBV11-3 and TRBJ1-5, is EAGVVQSPRYKIIEKKQPVAFWCNPISGHNTLYWYLQNLGQGPELLIRYENEEAVDDSQLPKDRFSAERLKGVDSTLKIQPAELGDSAVYLCASSLGLLQPQHFGDGTRLSIL.

The CDR3 DNA is TGTGCCAGCAGCCTCATAGCGGGACCGGGATATAGAGCTTTCTTT. The encoded protein is CASSLIAGPGYRAFF. This rearrangement joins TRBV6-6 to TRBJ1-1; D perhaps matches TRBD1 (5 bases). The ends were cut back, 6 bases at V and 10 bases at J, with 24 bases in the middle. The CDR3 totals 15 residues. CDR1 and CDR2 from the germline V gene are MNHNY and SVGAGI (reference sequence).

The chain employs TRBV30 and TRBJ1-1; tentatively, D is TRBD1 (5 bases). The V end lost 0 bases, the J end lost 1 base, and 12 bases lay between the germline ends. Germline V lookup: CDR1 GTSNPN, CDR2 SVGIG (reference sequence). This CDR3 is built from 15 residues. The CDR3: CAWSVGAGWNTEAFF. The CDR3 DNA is TGTGCCTGGAGTGTAGGGGCAGGCTGGAACACTGAAGCTTTCTTT. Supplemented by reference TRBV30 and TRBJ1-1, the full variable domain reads SQTIHQWPATLVQPVGSPLSLECTVEGTSNPNLYWYRQAAGRGLQLLFYSVGIGQISSEVPQNLSASRPQDRQFILSSKKLLLSDSGFYLCAWSVGAGWNTEAFFGQGTRLTVV.

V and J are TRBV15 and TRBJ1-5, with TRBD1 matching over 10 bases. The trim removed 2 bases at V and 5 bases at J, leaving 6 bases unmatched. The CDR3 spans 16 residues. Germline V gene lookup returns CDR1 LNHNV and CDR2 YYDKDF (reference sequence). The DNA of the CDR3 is TGTGCCACCAGCAGATCGGGACAGGGGCGCTATCAGCCCCAGCATTTT. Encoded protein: CATSRSGQGRYQPQHF. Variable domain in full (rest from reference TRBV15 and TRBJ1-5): DAMVIQNPRYQVTQFGKPVTLSCSQTLNHNVMYWYQQKSSQAPKLLFHYYDKDFNNEADTPDNFQSRRPNTSFCFLDIRSPGLGDTAMYLCATSRSGQGRYQPQHFGDGTRLSIL.

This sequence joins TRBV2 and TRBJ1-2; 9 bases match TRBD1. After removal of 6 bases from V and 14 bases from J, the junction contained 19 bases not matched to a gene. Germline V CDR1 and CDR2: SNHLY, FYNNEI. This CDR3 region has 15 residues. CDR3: CASSEYLPGQGPQTF. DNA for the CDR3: TGTGCCAGCAGCGAATACCTCCCGGGACAGGGCCCTCAGACCTTC. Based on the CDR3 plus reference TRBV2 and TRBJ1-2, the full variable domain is EPEVTQTPSHQVTQMGQEVILRCVPISNHLYFYWYRQILGQKVEFLVSFYNNEISEKSEIFDDQFSVERPDGSNFTLKIRSTKLEDSAMYFCASSEYLPGQGPQTFGSGTRLTVV.

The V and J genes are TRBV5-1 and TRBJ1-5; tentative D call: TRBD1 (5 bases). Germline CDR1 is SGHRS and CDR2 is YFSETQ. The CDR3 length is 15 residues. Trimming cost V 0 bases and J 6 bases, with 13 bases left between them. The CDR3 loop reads CASSLEGQGVQPQHF. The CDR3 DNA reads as TGCGCCAGCAGCTTGGAAGGCCAGGGAGTTCAGCCCCAGCATTTT. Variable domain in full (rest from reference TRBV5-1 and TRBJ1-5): KAGVTQTPRYLIKTRGQQVTLSCSPISGHRSVSWYQQTPGQGLQFLFEYFSETQRNKGNFPGRFSGRQFSNSRSEMNVSTLELGDSALYLCASSLEGQGVQPQHFGDGTRLSIL.

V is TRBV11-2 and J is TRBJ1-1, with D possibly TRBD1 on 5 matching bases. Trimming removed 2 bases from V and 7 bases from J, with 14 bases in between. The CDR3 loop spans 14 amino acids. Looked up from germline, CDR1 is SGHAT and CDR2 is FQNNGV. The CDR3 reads CASSLSAGSSEAFF. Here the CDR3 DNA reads TGTGCCAGCAGCTTATCCGCAGGGAGCAGTGAAGCTTTCTTT.

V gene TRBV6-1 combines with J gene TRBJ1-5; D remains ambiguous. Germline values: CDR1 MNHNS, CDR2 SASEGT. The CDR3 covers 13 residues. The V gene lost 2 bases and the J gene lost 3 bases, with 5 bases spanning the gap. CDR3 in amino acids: CASSERDNQPQHF. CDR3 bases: TGTGCCAGCAGTGAAAGAGACAATCAGCCCCAGCATTTT.

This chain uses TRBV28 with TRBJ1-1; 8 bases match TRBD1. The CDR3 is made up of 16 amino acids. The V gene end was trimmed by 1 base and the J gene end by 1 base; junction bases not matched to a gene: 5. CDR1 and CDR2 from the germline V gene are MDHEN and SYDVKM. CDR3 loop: CASSLLGQVANTEAFF. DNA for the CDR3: TGTGCCAGCAGTTTATTGGGACAGGTCGCGAACACTGAAGCTTTCTTT.

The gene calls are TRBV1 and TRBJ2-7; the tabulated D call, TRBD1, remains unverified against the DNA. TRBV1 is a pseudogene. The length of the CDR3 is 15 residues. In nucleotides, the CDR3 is TGCACCAGCAGCCAAGCCAGGGGGAGCTCCTACGAGCAGTACTTC. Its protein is CTSSQARGSSYEQYF.

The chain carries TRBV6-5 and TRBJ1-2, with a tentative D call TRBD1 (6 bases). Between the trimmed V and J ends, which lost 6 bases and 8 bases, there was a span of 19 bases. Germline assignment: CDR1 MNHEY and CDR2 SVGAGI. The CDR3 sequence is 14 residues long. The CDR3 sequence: CASSFSDRLGGYTF. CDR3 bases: TGTGCCAGCAGCTTCTCCGACAGGCTCGGAGGCTACACCTTC.